Listed below are T cell receptor beta chains from one sample, sequenced in a study of CD8 T cells in ankylosing spondylitis. TCRdb itself ran the 5' RACE reads through MiXCR, one entry per CDR3 protein. The sample includes approximately 440,000 distinct CDR3 sequences, about 15% of them seen just once. Sequencing was performed on blood, either unsorted or a sorted T cell fraction (not recorded which). Source of these receptors: a male donor with ankylosing spondylitis. The CDR3 runs from the conserved cysteine through the conserved F or W. The D gene is left open where the match is weak. Only part of the rows carry a size: once, few, many, or a class if the clone is expanded.

V gene: TRBV7-9; D gene: -; J gene: TRBJ2-5; clone size: many; CDR3 DNA: TGTGCCAGCAGCTTAGGACTGGGCAGGTTACAAGAGACCCAGTACTTC; CDR3 protein: CASSLGLGRLQETQYF
V gene: TRBV28; D gene: TRBD1; J gene: TRBJ2-1; clone size: few; CDR3 DNA: TGTGCCAGCAGCTCCGACAGGGTATCGTGGTCCGTCTACAATGAGCAGTTCTTC; CDR3 protein: CASSSDRVSWSVYNEQFF
V gene: TRBV11-2; D gene: -; J gene: TRBJ2-3; clone size: -; CDR3 DNA: TGTGCCTCCACCGTAGAGACTACGGTTACGCAGTATTTT; CDR3 protein: CASTVETTVTQYF
V gene: TRBV7-2; D gene: -; J gene: TRBJ1-4; clone size: -; CDR3 DNA: TGTGCCAGCAGCTTTGGTTCGGCTAATGAAAAACTGTTTTTT; CDR3 protein: CASSFGSANEKLFF
V gene: TRBV14; D gene: -; J gene: TRBJ2-5; clone size: -; CDR3 DNA: TGTGCCAGCAGCCAAGATAGAGGTGGAGGGGAGACCCAGTACTTC; CDR3 protein: CASSQDRGGGETQYF
V gene: TRBV7-2; D gene: -; J gene: TRBJ2-7; clone size: -; CDR3 DNA: TGTGCCAGCAGCTCAGCATTCTACGAGCAGTACTTC; CDR3 protein: CASSSAFYEQYF
V gene: TRBV7-9; D gene: TRBD2; J gene: TRBJ2-5; clone size: once; CDR3 DNA: TGTGCCAGCAGCTTAGGTCTAGCGGGAGGATCGGAGACCCAGTACTTC; CDR3 protein: CASSLGLAGGSETQYF
V gene: TRBV11-2; D gene: -; J gene: TRBJ1-3; clone size: -; CDR3 DNA: TGTGCCAGCAGCACCGCAGGGTCGGGAGACACCATATATTTT; CDR3 protein: CASSTAGSGDTIYF
V gene: TRBV6-5; D gene: -; J gene: TRBJ1-1; clone size: few; CDR3 DNA: TGTGCCAGCAGTTACTTCACAGGGAACACTGAAGCTTTCTTT; CDR3 protein: CASSYFTGNTEAFF
V gene: TRBV7-9; D gene: TRBD1; J gene: TRBJ2-5; clone size: -; CDR3 DNA: TGTGCCAGCAGCATGCAGACAGGGACAGAGACCCAGTACTTC; CDR3 protein: CASSMQTGTETQYF
V gene: TRBV10-3; D gene: TRBD2; J gene: TRBJ2-2; clone size: few; CDR3 DNA: TGTGCCATTAAAGGGGAGCGGGAGTCTAGCGGGGAGCTGTTTTTT; CDR3 protein: CAIKGERESSGELFF
V gene: TRBV10-3; D gene: -; J gene: TRBJ1-5; clone size: few; CDR3 DNA: TGTGCCATCAGTGAGTCGGAGGTTCAGCCCCAGCATTTT; CDR3 protein: CAISESEVQPQHF
V gene: TRBV20-1; D gene: -; J gene: TRBJ2-4; clone size: few; CDR3 DNA: TGCAGTGCTCCAACAGTGCTCAAAAACATTCAGTACTTC; CDR3 protein: CSAPTVLKNIQYF
V gene: TRBV20-1; D gene: TRBD2; J gene: TRBJ2-1; clone size: -; CDR3 DNA: TGCAGTGCTAGACGTATCGGCGGGAGGGCCTCCTCACACAATGAGCAGTTCTTC; CDR3 protein: CSARRIGGRASSHNEQFF
V gene: TRBV6-1; D gene: TRBD2; J gene: TRBJ2-3; clone size: -; CDR3 DNA: TGTGCCAGCAGGCCCGGGACTAGCGTCGCACGCGGGGCGCAGTATTTT; CDR3 protein: CASRPGTSVARGAQYF
V gene: TRBV6-2/TRBV6-3; D gene: TRBD2; J gene: TRBJ2-1; clone size: -; CDR3 DNA: TGTGCCAGCAGTCCCGGGACCGGGAGGGTTAACAATGAGCAGTTCTTC; CDR3 protein: CASSPGTGRVNNEQFF
V gene: TRBV28; D gene: TRBD1; J gene: TRBJ1-1; clone size: -; CDR3 DNA: TGTGCCAGCAACTCCGGGACAGCTTTATTGAACACTGAAGCTTTCTTT; CDR3 protein: CASNSGTALLNTEAFF
V gene: TRBV11-2; D gene: TRBD1; J gene: TRBJ2-1; clone size: few; CDR3 DNA: TGTGCCAGCAGCTTAGTCGGGACAGGGGTTATGCAGTTCTTC; CDR3 protein: CASSLVGTGVMQFF
V gene: TRBV4-2; D gene: -; J gene: TRBJ1-3; clone size: -; CDR3 DNA: TGTGCCAGCAGCCAAGGACAGCAGAACACGGGTGGAAACACCATATATTTT; CDR3 protein: CASSQGQQNTGGNTIYF
V gene: TRBV10-3; D gene: TRBD2; J gene: TRBJ2-5; clone size: once; CDR3 DNA: TGTGCCATCAGGGGGACTAGTGGGCAGACCCAGTACTTC; CDR3 protein: CAIRGTSGQTQYF
V gene: TRBV5-1; D gene: -; J gene: TRBJ1-3; clone size: many; CDR3 DNA: TGCGCCAGCAGCTTGGAAGGACAGAGCTTCTCTGGAAACACCATATATTTT; CDR3 protein: CASSLEGQSFSGNTIYF
V gene: TRBV11-2; D gene: -; J gene: TRBJ2-7; clone size: many; CDR3 DNA: TGTGCCAGCAGCTTAGGCCCGGGAGCCTACGAGCAGTACTTC; CDR3 protein: CASSLGPGAYEQYF
V gene: TRBV29-1; D gene: -; J gene: TRBJ2-2; clone size: -; CDR3 DNA: TGCAGCGTTGAAGCAGGGGGGACCGGGGAGCTGTTTTTT; CDR3 protein: CSVEAGGTGELFF
V gene: TRBV12-3/TRBV12-4; D gene: -; J gene: TRBJ2-1; clone size: -; CDR3 DNA: TGTGCCAGCAGCCCCTTTAGGGGGGTCATGGATGAGCAGTTCTTC; CDR3 protein: CASSPFRGVMDEQFF
V gene: TRBV10-3; D gene: TRBD1; J gene: TRBJ1-6; clone size: -; CDR3 DNA: TGTGCCATCAGGACAGGGGACCTTTCACCCCTCCACTTT; CDR3 protein: CAIRTGDLSPLHF
V gene: TRBV24-1; D gene: -; J gene: TRBJ2-1; clone size: -; CDR3 DNA: TGTGCCACCAGTGACCCCGTGGGGGGAAACTACAATGAGCAGTTCTTC; CDR3 protein: CATSDPVGGNYNEQFF
V gene: TRBV25-1; D gene: -; J gene: TRBJ2-5; clone size: -; CDR3 DNA: TGTGCCAGCAGTGAAGCTTACCTCCAGGGGAACCAGTACTTC; CDR3 protein: CASSEAYLQGNQYF
V gene: TRBV29-1; D gene: -; J gene: TRBJ2-7; clone size: -; CDR3 DNA: TGCAGCGTTGGTGGTGGCGAGCAGTACTTC; CDR3 protein: CSVGGGEQYF
V gene: TRBV19; D gene: -; J gene: TRBJ1-2; clone size: once; CDR3 DNA: TGTGCCAGTAGTATACAGGGGCGCGGCTACACCTTC; CDR3 protein: CASSIQGRGYTF
V gene: TRBV12-3/TRBV12-4; D gene: -; J gene: TRBJ1-6; clone size: few; CDR3 DNA: TGTGCCAGCAGTTACCTTCCGGGACACTCTGCGACACCCCTCCACTTT; CDR3 protein: CASSYLPGHSATPLHF
V gene: TRBV3-1; D gene: TRBD1; J gene: TRBJ1-1; clone size: few; CDR3 DNA: TGTGCCAGCAGCCAAGAGGGGAACAGGGGGATTGGCACTGAAGCTTTCTTT; CDR3 protein: CASSQEGNRGIGTEAFF
V gene: TRBV10-3; D gene: TRBD2; J gene: TRBJ2-1; clone size: few; CDR3 DNA: TGTGCCATCAGTGAGTCTGAAGGGAGGGGTGAGCAGTTCTTC; CDR3 protein: CAISESEGRGEQFF
V gene: TRBV9; D gene: TRBD1; J gene: TRBJ1-5; clone size: -; CDR3 DNA: TGTGCCAGCAGCCCCGGGACAGATAGCAATCAGCCCCAGCATTTT; CDR3 protein: CASSPGTDSNQPQHF
V gene: TRBV3-1; D gene: TRBD2; J gene: TRBJ2-5; clone size: few; CDR3 DNA: TGTGCCAGCAGCCTCCGACTAGCGGGAGGGAAAGAGACCCAGTACTTC; CDR3 protein: CASSLRLAGGKETQYF
V gene: TRBV29-1; D gene: -; J gene: TRBJ1-2; clone size: many; CDR3 DNA: TGCAGCGTTGATCGGACACCCTTTTCCTATGGCTACACCTTC; CDR3 protein: CSVDRTPFSYGYTF
V gene: TRBV6-2/TRBV6-3; D gene: -; J gene: TRBJ1-1; clone size: few; CDR3 DNA: TGTGCCAGCAGTTACCTGCGCAGGAACACTGAAGCTTTCTTT; CDR3 protein: CASSYLRRNTEAFF
V gene: TRBV5-6; D gene: -; J gene: TRBJ2-1; clone size: few; CDR3 DNA: TGTGCCAGCAGCTTGGCGTCAGGTATGGGCTACAATGAGCAGTTCTTC; CDR3 protein: CASSLASGMGYNEQFF
V gene: TRBV11-2; D gene: -; J gene: TRBJ1-2; clone size: -; CDR3 DNA: TGTGCCAGCAGCTTAGGACGGCCAGGCGCTAACTATGGCTACACCTTC; CDR3 protein: CASSLGRPGANYGYTF
V gene: TRBV6-2/TRBV6-3; D gene: TRBD2; J gene: TRBJ2-1; clone size: few; CDR3 DNA: TGTGCCAGCAGTTACCAAACGGGAGGTGCGAAAAATGAGCAGTTCTTC; CDR3 protein: CASSYQTGGAKNEQFF
V gene: TRBV12-3/TRBV12-4; D gene: -; J gene: TRBJ2-5; clone size: few; CDR3 DNA: TGTGCCAGCAAAGTTGCGGGGAAAGAGACCCAGTACTTC; CDR3 protein: CASKVAGKETQYF